One and the same sample provided the 13 T cell receptor beta chains below, sequenced in a study of T cells in placental villitis. The libraries were made with immunoSEQ v4. Sequenced by immunoSEQ multiplex PCR; TCRdb stores in-frame clones only, minus some. The data show about 2,500 clones, with around 86% seen just once and approximately 48% held by the top ten. The source material was placental tissue containing maternal and fetal cells. These receptors came from a human patient with infectious villitis; the placental T cells may come from both mother and fetus.

The gene calls are TRBV27 and TRBJ1-2; perhaps TRBD1 as D (6 bases). The CDR3 spans 13 residues. In germline, CDR1 is MNHEY, CDR2 SMNVEV (reference sequence). Deletions cut 3 bases from V and 6 bases from J, with 11 bases between. CDR3: CASSFGGPDGYTF. CDR3 nucleotide sequence: TGTGCCAGCAGTTTTGGGGGGCCTGATGGCTACACCTTC.

The chain employs TRBV2 and TRBJ1-1; D gene ambiguous. The CDR3 sequence is 15 residues long. V was trimmed by 4 bases and J by 4 bases, leaving 16 bases between them. Germline CDR1 reads SNHLY; CDR2 reads FYNNEI. CDR3 in DNA: TGTGCCAGCAGTGGATACAACACGGACGGCACTGAAGCTTTCTTT. Its protein product is CASSGYNTDGTEAFF. Filled out from reference TRBV2 and TRBJ1-1, the complete variable domain reads EPEVTQTPSHQVTQMGQEVILRCVPISNHLYFYWYRQILGQKVEFLVSFYNNEISEKSEIFDDQFSVERPDGSNFTLKIRSTKLEDSAMYFCASSGYNTDGTEAFFGQGTRLTVV.

Judged by abundance, this clone is hyperexpanded. This chain joins TRBV28 and TRBJ2-7; the match to TRBD1 covers 8 bases. The J segment lost 2 bases and the V segment lost 0 bases, leaving 0 bases of the junction unmatched. Per the germline V gene, CDR1 is MDHEN and CDR2 is SYDVKM. The CDR3 has 14 residues. The CDR3 region is CASSLWGQAYEQYF. CDR3 DNA sequence: TGTGCCAGCAGTTTATGGGGACAGGCCTACGAGCAGTACTTC. The variable domain in full, with the rest retrieved from reference TRBV28 and TRBJ2-7, is DVKVTQSSRYLVKRTGEKVFLECVQDMDHENMFWYRQDPGLGLRLIYFSYDVKMKEKGDIPEGYSVSREKKERFSLILESASTNQTSMYLCASSLWGQAYEQYFGPGTRLTVT.

CDR3 loop: CASSPTSGGGYNEQFF. The CDR3 DNA is TGCGCCAGCAGCCCAACTAGCGGGGGGGGCTACAATGAGCAGTTCTTC. The rearrangement uses TRBV4-3 and TRBJ2-1; the match to TRBD2 covers 13 bases. The V segment lost 4 bases and the J segment 3 bases; nucleotides outside the gene matches: 3. The CDR3 runs 16 residues. Germline V gene lookup returns CDR1 LGHNA and CDR2 YSLEER.

This chain uses TRBV6-5 with TRBJ1-2; D uncertain. V was clipped by 6 bases and J by 2 bases, with 13 bases between them. Germline values: CDR1 MNHEY, CDR2 SVGAGI. The CDR3 extends over 14 amino acids. The DNA of the CDR3 is TGTGCCAGCAGGGAGGGCAGCGGGAACTATGGCTACACCTTC. Translated, it gives CASREGSGNYGYTF.

J is TRBJ1-2 and V is TRBV30, with no clear D. CDR3 length equals 14 residues. Per germline, CDR1 GTSNPN and CDR2 SVGIG (reference sequence). Trimming removed 0 bases at V and 6 bases at J, with 14 bases between. CDR3 nucleotide sequence: TGTGCCTGGAGTGTCTCAGCACACCACAATGGCTACACCTTC. As protein: CAWSVSAHHNGYTF. Using reference TRBV30 and TRBJ1-2 for the parts outside the CDR3, the full variable domain is SQTIHQWPATLVQPVGSPLSLECTVEGTSNPNLYWYRQAAGRGLQLLFYSVGIGQISSEVPQNLSASRPQDRQFILSSKKLLLSDSGFYLCAWSVSAHHNGYTFGSGTRLTVV.

By share of the sample, this clone is large. The chain carries TRBV24-1 and TRBJ1-5; D not certain. V shed 0 bases and J shed 2 bases, with 4 bases lying between them. CDR1 is KGHDR and CDR2 is SFDVKD in the germline V gene. The CDR3 totals 14 residues. The CDR3 loop reads CATSDLQGNQPQHF. The CDR3 DNA is TGTGCCACCAGTGATTTGCAGGGCAATCAGCCCCAGCATTTT.

The V gene is TRBV29-1, the J gene TRBJ1-2; D not resolved. CDR3 length equals 12 residues. The germline V gene has CDR1 SQVTM and CDR2 ANQGSEA. V was cut by 2 bases and J by 3 bases, with 7 bases left in between. In DNA form, the CDR3 reads TGCAGCGTTGAAAACAGTTACTATGGCTACACCTTC. Amino acids: CSVENSYYGYTF.

This clone has a single count. The CDR3 DNA follows: TGTGCCAGCAGGCCGCCTGGGGGACCCTACGAGCAGTACTTC. Amino acid sequence: CASRPPGGPYEQYF. The V and J genes are TRBV5-5 and TRBJ2-7; perhaps D is TRBD1 or TRBD2 (5 bases each). Looked up from germline, CDR1 is SGHKS and CDR2 is YYEKEE (reference sequence). Trimming cost V 5 bases and J 2 bases, with 14 bases left between them. The CDR3 consists of 14 residues.

CDR3 loop: CASSLGLYEQYF. Written as DNA, the CDR3 is TGTGCCAGCAGTTTGGGACTCTACGAGCAGTACTTC. V usage is TRBV28 and J usage is TRBJ2-7; tentative D call: TRBD2 (6 bases). V was clipped by 3 bases and J by 3 bases, with 6 bases between them. CDR3 length: 12 residues. Germline-derived CDR1 and CDR2 are MDHEN and SYDVKM.

The chain combines TRBV19 with TRBJ2-2, with 7 nucleotides matching TRBD1. The CDR3 has 14 amino acids. J was trimmed by 1 base and V by 9 bases; bases with no gene match: 5. The germline V gene has CDR1 LNHDA and CDR2 SQIVND (reference sequence). The CDR3 protein is CASQTGENTGELFF. The CDR3 region has the DNA TGTGCCAGCCAAACAGGGGAGAACACCGGGGAGCTGTTTTTT.

This chain joins TRBV30 and TRBJ2-1; maybe TRBD2 (6 bases). Germline lookup yields CDR1 GTSNPN and CDR2 SVGIG (reference sequence). Trimming took 2 bases from V and 6 from J, leaving 11 bases between them. CDR3 length equals 13 residues. The CDR3 reads CAWSSAGFNEQFF. The CDR3 nucleotides read TGTGCCTGGAGTTCTGCGGGATTCAATGAGCAGTTCTTC. The whole variable domain, filled in from reference TRBV30 and TRBJ2-1, reads SQTIHQWPATLVQPVGSPLSLECTVEGTSNPNLYWYRQAAGRGLQLLFYSVGIGQISSEVPQNLSASRPQDRQFILSSKKLLLSDSGFYLCAWSSAGFNEQFFGPGTRLTVL.

The rearrangement links TRBV6-5 to TRBJ2-7; weak D call: TRBD2 (5 bases). Germline V gene lookup returns CDR1 MNHEY and CDR2 SVGAGI. This CDR3 contains 14 residues. V lost 6 bases and J 0 bases, leaving 12 bases between the germline ends. The DNA for the CDR3 is TGTGCCAGCAGCGGCCTAGGGAGCTCCTACGAGCAGTACTTC. Amino acids: CASSGLGSSYEQYF.